Shown below are 17 T cell receptor beta chains from a single sample sequenced in a study of blood T cell repertoires in COVID-19. Data came from immunoSEQ multiplex PCR; TCRdb stores just in-frame clones and leaves some out. The table has approximately 39,000 clones, about 94% seen once. Sequenced: peripheral blood. The origin of the receptors is a human donor with active COVID-19. The donor label of this sample is uncertain.

The chain recombines TRBV19 with TRBJ1-2, with D unresolved. V dropped 3 bases and J dropped 8 bases, with 16 bases sitting between them. CDR3 length: 14 amino acids. From germline, CDR1 is LNHDA and CDR2 SQIVND (reference sequence). The CDR3 sequence is CASSIPGAPEGYTF. In DNA, the CDR3 is TGTGCCAGTAGTATTCCAGGTGCCCCAGAAGGCTACACCTTC. Complete variable domain (other parts from reference TRBV19 and TRBJ1-2): DGGITQSPKYLFRKEGQNVTLSCEQNLNHDAMYWYRQDPGQGLRLIYYSQIVNDFQKGDIAEGYSVSREKKESFPLTVTSAQKNPTAFYLCASSIPGAPEGYTFGSGTRLTVV.

The genes are TRBV7-8 and TRBJ2-7, with 8 bases that match TRBD2. The germline CDR1 and CDR2 sequences are SGHVS and FQNEAQ. The CDR3 contains 15 residues. V shed 5 bases, J shed 0 bases, and the junction held 6 bases outside the gene matches. The CDR3, as DNA: TGTGCCAGCAGCGTCAGAACTAGCGGCTCCTACGAGCAGTACTTC. Translating gives CASSVRTSGSYEQYF.

The rearrangement joins TRBV28 to TRBJ2-3, with TRBD2 matching over 16 bases. The trim removed 4 bases at V and 4 bases at J, leaving 2 bases unmatched. This CDR3 contains 16 residues. Germline CDR1 is MDHEN and CDR2 is SYDVKM. The CDR3 region is CASSWGLAGGADTQYF. The CDR3 nucleotides are TGTGCCAGCAGTTGGGGACTAGCGGGAGGGGCAGATACGCAGTATTTT.

The gene calls are TRBV9 and TRBJ1-2; TRBD1 matches at 7 bases. The germline CDR1 and CDR2 sequences are SGDLS and YYNGEE. CDR3 length: 17 amino acids. Losses at the gene ends were 0 bases for V and 0 bases for J; bases not matched to a gene: 8. The CDR3 reads CASSVAPGGRSNYGYTF. In nucleotides, the CDR3 is TGTGCCAGCAGCGTAGCCCCAGGGGGGAGATCTAACTATGGCTACACCTTC. The full variable domain, its missing parts supplied by reference TRBV9 and TRBJ1-2, is DSGVTQTPKHLITATGQRVTLRCSPRSGDLSVYWYQQSLDQGLQFLIQYYNGEERAKGNILERFSAQQFPDLHSELNLSSLELGDSALYFCASSVAPGGRSNYGYTFGSGTRLTVV.

V usage is TRBV24-1 and J usage is TRBJ1-5; 9 positions match TRBD1. The CDR3 sequence is 19 residues long. The junction had 9 bases not matched to a gene; V was cut back by 1 base and J by 0 bases. Germline V gene data show CDR1 as KGHDR and CDR2 as SFDVKD. CDR3 sequence: CATSDFDKTGGFSNQPQHF. For the CDR3, the DNA is TGTGCCACCAGTGATTTCGACAAAACAGGGGGCTTTAGCAATCAGCCCCAGCATTTT.

The gene calls are TRBV3-1 (or the pseudogene TRBV3-2) and TRBJ2-1, with D tentatively TRBD2 (6 bases). This CDR3 contains 15 residues. Per germline, CDR1 LGHDT and CDR2 YNNKEL (reference sequence). V was cut by 4 bases and J by 1 base, with 11 bases left in between. CDR3 DNA: TGTGCCAGCAGCCCGACGCGGGGTTCCTACAATGAGCAGTTCTTC. Translated: CASSPTRGSYNEQFF.

The chain couples TRBV2 to TRBJ2-1; D might be TRBD2 (7 bases). The CDR3 is made up of 15 amino acids. The V and J ends lost 4 bases and 5 bases respectively, with 15 bases between them. CDR1 SNHLY and CDR2 FYNNEI come from the germline V gene. The CDR3 sequence: CASSVRGGSHNEQFF. The CDR3 bases are TGTGCCAGCAGTGTCAGGGGCGGGAGTCACAATGAGCAGTTCTTC.

The chain is built from TRBV3-1 (or the pseudogene TRBV3-2) and TRBJ2-7; D possibly corresponds to TRBD1 (7 bases). Germline V gives CDR1 LGHDT, CDR2 YNNKEL (reference sequence). V lost 4 bases, J lost 6 bases, and 16 bases lay in between. The CDR3 is 14 residues long. The CDR3 loop reads CASSPRTQGGEQYF. In nucleotides, the CDR3 is TGTGCCAGCAGCCCGAGAACCCAGGGGGGCGAGCAGTACTTC.

The J gene is TRBJ2-1, the V gene TRBV12-5, with 7 bases identical to TRBD2. The germline CDR1 and CDR2 sequences are LGHNT and FRNRAP. Trimming at V came to 0 bases and at J to 3 bases, leaving 5 bases not matched to a gene. This CDR3 is built from 16 residues. CDR3 protein: CASGLVRGVDYNEQFF. The CDR3 DNA follows: TGTGCTAGTGGTTTGGTCCGGGGGGTAGACTACAATGAGCAGTTCTTC.

The chain joins TRBV27 to TRBJ2-1, with a weak D call TRBD2 (6 bases). Trimming shortened V by 3 bases and J by 7 bases, and 13 bases separated the two germline ends. Germline loops: CDR1 MNHEY, CDR2 SMNVEV (reference sequence). The CDR3 runs 14 residues. The DNA of the CDR3 is TGTGCCAGCAGTTTTACTAGCCCCTTGAATGAGCAGTTCTTC. Amino acid sequence: CASSFTSPLNEQFF.

The chain couples TRBV27 to TRBJ2-7, with 8 nucleotides matching TRBD1. Trimming cost V 5 bases and J 2 bases; bases outside gene matches: 5. Germline CDR1 MNHEY, CDR2 SMNVEV (reference sequence). This CDR3 has 14 residues. In nucleotides, the CDR3 is TGTGCCAGCAGTACCCGACAGGGGACCTACGAGCAGTACTTC. It encodes CASSTRQGTYEQYF.

The chain employs TRBV14 and TRBJ2-3; 8 positions match TRBD1. The CDR3 covers 16 residues. The junction had 9 bases not matched to a gene; V was cut back by 1 base and J by 6 bases. The V gene's germline CDR1 is SGHDN and CDR2 FVKESK. The CDR3 is CASSQGDRLHGDTQYF. CDR3 bases: TGTGCCAGCAGCCAAGGGGACAGGCTCCATGGGGATACGCAGTATTTT.

V usage is TRBV6-2 or TRBV6-3 and J usage is TRBJ1-2, with 8 nucleotides matching TRBD1. Per germline, CDR1 MNHEY and CDR2 SVGEGT. The CDR3 is 16 amino acids. The J segment lost 4 bases and the V segment lost 6 bases, leaving 13 bases of the junction unmatched. DNA for the CDR3: TGTGCCAGCAGGCCTTCTGGACAGGGTGCAGGCTATGGCTACACCTTC. It codes for CASRPSGQGAGYGYTF.

The gene calls are TRBV5-1 and TRBJ1-1, with 7 bases that match TRBD1. Germline assignment: CDR1 SGHRS and CDR2 YFSETQ. V lost 0 bases, J lost 1 base, and 3 bases stayed unmatched. This CDR3 has 15 residues. CDR3 coding DNA: TGCGCCAGCAGCTTGGGAGGGGGCGCGAACACTGAAGCTTTCTTT. Amino acids: CASSLGGGANTEAFF.

This chain uses TRBV3-1 (or the pseudogene TRBV3-2) with TRBJ1-2; possible D gene TRBD1, 5 bases. This CDR3 is built from 12 residues. Trimming removed 0 bases from V and 7 bases from J, with 6 bases in between. Germline V lookup: CDR1 LGHDT, CDR2 YNNKEL (reference sequence). The CDR3 DNA is TGTGCCAGCAGCCAAGAGGGGGGTGGCTACACCTTC. Translated, it gives CASSQEGGGYTF.

This chain links TRBV5-1 with TRBJ2-3; 7 positions match TRBD2. J was trimmed by 0 bases and V by 5 bases; bases with no gene match: 6. Germline CDR1 SGHRS, CDR2 YFSETQ. The CDR3 runs to 15 residues. CDR3: CASSETGLSTDTQYF. Written as DNA, the CDR3 is TGCGCCAGCAGTGAAACGGGACTAAGCACAGATACGCAGTATTTT. Using reference TRBV5-1 and TRBJ2-3 for the parts outside the CDR3, the full variable domain is KAGVTQTPRYLIKTRGQQVTLSCSPISGHRSVSWYQQTPGQGLQFLFEYFSETQRNKGNFPGRFSGRQFSNSRSEMNVSTLELGDSALYLCASSETGLSTDTQYFGPGTRLTVL.

This chain joins TRBV5-6 and TRBJ2-1; 9 bases agree with TRBD2. Losses at the gene ends were 4 bases for V and 4 bases for J; bases not matched to a gene: 3. CDR1 SGHDT and CDR2 YYEEEE come from the germline V gene. The CDR3 totals 14 residues. In DNA form, the CDR3 reads TGTGCCAGCAGCATAGCGGGAGCTTACAATGAGCAGTTCTTC. Amino acid sequence: CASSIAGAYNEQFF.